What follows are 15 T cell receptor beta chains derived from one specimen sequenced in a study of OX40 agonist ivuxolimab in advanced cancers. TCRdb's copy holds only in-frame clones and misses some; the assay was immunoSEQ multiplex PCR. The repertoire consists of 80,000 to 95,000 clones, with about 90% occurring once and the leading ten covering roughly 0.5%. The source was CD4+ or CD8+ T cells sorted from blood, collected in a trial of the OX40 agonist ivuxolimab. Receptors originate from an adult with an advanced solid tumor such as melanoma, head and neck, liver or kidney cancer.

The chain is built from TRBV30 and TRBJ1-6; 7 nucleotides align to TRBD1. V lost 4 bases and J lost 4; bases outside the gene matches: 7. CDR3 length: 15 amino acids. Germline V gene data show CDR1 as GTSNPN and CDR2 as SVGIG (reference sequence). CDR3 loop: CAWTTQGGYNSPLHF. The CDR3 nucleotides read TGTGCCTGGACAACCCAGGGGGGTTATAATTCACCCCTCCACTTT.

J is TRBJ1-2 and V is TRBV7-9; possibly TRBD1 for D (5 bases). This CDR3 is built from 16 residues. Trimming shortened V by 1 base and J by 4 bases, and 16 bases separated the two germline ends. Germline assignment: CDR1 SEHNR and CDR2 FQNEAQ (reference sequence). This CDR3 reads CASSLGGTATLYGYTF. Here the CDR3 DNA reads TGTGCCAGCAGCTTAGGAGGGACCGCGACTCTCTATGGCTACACCTTC.

J is TRBJ2-5 and V is TRBV6-4, with unresolved D. Per germline, CDR1 MRHNA and CDR2 SNTAGT. Trimming left V 2 bases short and J 5 bases short, with 3 bases between. This CDR3 region has 11 residues. CDR3 nucleotide sequence: TGTGCCAGCAGTGACCTGGAGACCCAGTACTTC. Translation: CASSDLETQYF.

The CDR3, as DNA: TGTGCCAGCAGTTTACCCCCCGATGCGGGCGCGTACGAGCAGTACTTC. This gives the protein CASSLPPDAGAYEQYF. The rearrangement links TRBV28 to TRBJ2-7; possible D gene TRBD2, 5 bases. Germline CDR1 and CDR2: MDHEN and SYDVKM. The CDR3 loop spans 16 amino acids. V was shortened by 2 bases and J by 4 bases, with 18 bases between the two germline ends.

The V gene is TRBV10-1, the J gene TRBJ2-2; D remains unclear. Germline V gene sequence: CDR1 WNHNN, CDR2 SYGVQD (reference sequence). The CDR3 contains 15 residues. V shed 8 bases and J shed 1 base, with 14 bases lying between them. For the CDR3, the DNA is TGCGCCAGCCATATACCCCCCGTGAACACCGGGGAGCTGTTTTTT. Residues: CASHIPPVNTGELFF.

The chain joins TRBV6-1 to TRBJ1-6, with D perhaps TRBD1 (5 bases). Germline V gene data show CDR1 as MNHNS and CDR2 as SASEGT. The V end was cut by 5 bases, the J end by 6 bases, with 14 bases between. The CDR3 totals 15 residues. CDR3 coding DNA: TGTGCCAGCAGTTCAGAACCTGGGGGTAATTCACCCCTCCACTTT. Translating it yields CASSSEPGGNSPLHF.

The chain carries TRBV25-1 and TRBJ1-2; D remains ambiguous. CDR1 is MGHDK and CDR2 is SYGVNS in the germline V gene. The CDR3 totals 12 residues. V was pared by 6 bases and J by 6 bases, with 11 bases between. The CDR3 region has the DNA TGTGCCAGCAGCGGACTTCTAGATGGCTACACCTTC. This sequence encodes CASSGLLDGYTF.

The chain uses TRBV6-5 and TRBJ2-7, with D tentatively TRBD1 (6 bases). Between the trimmed V and J ends, which lost 4 bases and 0 bases, there was a span of 16 bases. Germline lookup yields CDR1 MNHEY and CDR2 SVGAGI. This CDR3 has 16 residues. The CDR3 nucleotides are TGTGCCAGCAGTTTTCCGCCCGGACAGCACTCCTACGAGCAGTACTTC. Encoded protein: CASSFPPGQHSYEQYF.

The chain employs TRBV5-1 and TRBJ2-7; D gene uncertain. Trimming pared 1 base from V and 6 bases from J, leaving 11 bases between. Per the germline V gene, CDR1 is SGHRS and CDR2 is YFSETQ. This CDR3 has 13 residues. The DNA of the CDR3 is TGCGCCAGCAGCTTGATTGCTTCTGGCGAGCAGTACTTC. It codes for CASSLIASGEQYF.

J is TRBJ2-1 and V is TRBV9, with TRBD2 identical over 10 bases. The V gene end was trimmed by 0 bases and the J gene end by 4 bases; junction bases not matched to a gene: 4. Germline-derived CDR1 and CDR2 are SGDLS and YYNGEE. CDR3 size: 16 residues. The CDR3 sequence: CASSVGAGGIYNEQFF. The CDR3 coding sequence is TGTGCCAGCAGCGTAGGAGCGGGGGGGATTTACAATGAGCAGTTCTTC.

This clone was observed once. V usage is TRBV12-5 and J usage is TRBJ2-6, with D unclear. The germline V and J ends were trimmed by 2 bases and 6 bases, with 11 bases remaining between them. This CDR3 is 15 amino acids long. Germline lookup yields CDR1 LGHNT and CDR2 FRNRAP. This chain's CDR3 is CASGLSTPLANVLTF. The CDR3 DNA sequence: TGTGCTAGTGGTTTGAGCACGCCCTTGGCCAACGTCCTGACTTTC.

This clone was detected a few times. In nucleotides, the CDR3 is TGTGCCAGCAGCTTACACCGTGATACGCAGTATTTT. It yields the protein CASSLHRDTQYF. The J gene is TRBJ2-3, the V gene TRBV7-9; D not resolved. The germline gives CDR1 SEHNR, CDR2 FQNEAQ (reference sequence). CDR3 size: 12 residues. V was trimmed by 2 bases and J by 6 bases, leaving 6 bases between them.

The chain has TRBV18 and TRBJ2-1; TRBD1 agrees at 11 bases. The germline gives CDR1 KGHSH, CDR2 LQKENI. The CDR3 covers 18 residues. Trimming cost V 4 bases and J 6 bases; bases outside gene matches: 14. The CDR3 coding sequence is TGTGCCAGCTCACTCCGGGGGGACAGGGGGTTTTTGCGCAATGAGCAGTTCTTC. Protein: CASSLRGDRGFLRNEQFF. The full variable domain, with the rest looked up from reference TRBV18 and TRBJ2-1, is NAGVMQNPRHLVRRRGQEARLRCSPMKGHSHVYWYRQLPEEGLKFMVYLQKENIIDESGMPKERFSAEFPKEGPSILRIQQVVRGDSAAYFCASSLRGDRGFLRNEQFFGPGTRLTVL.

This chain joins TRBV5-6 and TRBJ1-5; D unclear. Trimming took 1 base from V and 9 from J, leaving 14 bases between them. Germline CDR1 is SGHDT and CDR2 is YYEEEE. This CDR3 region has 14 residues. CDR3 residues: CASSLWNRRGPQHF. Written as DNA, the CDR3 is TGTGCCAGCAGCTTGTGGAACCGCCGCGGGCCCCAGCATTTT.

Written as DNA, the CDR3 is TGCGCCAGCAGCTCTTCGACTAGCGGGAGTCTGGTTGAGCAGTTCTTC. Its translation: CASSSSTSGSLVEQFF. The rearrangement links TRBV5-1 to TRBJ2-1; 12 bases agree with TRBD2. The CDR3 is 16 amino acids. Germline V gene data show CDR1 as SGHRS and CDR2 as YFSETQ. J gave up 9 bases and V 3 bases, and 10 bases lay outside the gene matches. The variable domain in full, completed from reference TRBV5-1 and TRBJ2-1, reads KAGVTQTPRYLIKTRGQQVTLSCSPISGHRSVSWYQQTPGQGLQFLFEYFSETQRNKGNFPGRFSGRQFSNSRSEMNVSTLELGDSALYLCASSSSTSGSLVEQFFGPGTRLTVL.